The TCR beta chain described here comes from a study of shared clonotypes between healthy human individuals. Naive CD8 isolation took CD45RO-negative cells positively selected for CCR7 and excluded terminally differentiated effector memory CD45RA+ cells. Sequencing was at deep level. The table came from immunoSEQ multiplex PCR; TCRdb's copy has only in-frame clones and leaves some out. The sample includes around 610,000 clones, 90% to 97% of them seen just once. The study, taken as a whole, reports: What limited the represented genetic and exposure-history diversity was the small number of donors.

Regarding this clone: Antigen unknown.

CDR1 is SGHDT and CDR2 is YYEEEE in the germline V gene. V was pared by 0 bases and J by 2 bases, with 9 bases between. The CDR3 is 14 residues long. The clonotype comes from a woman aged 25 to 39 in good health. The gene calls are TRBV5-6 and TRBJ2-7; D may be TRBD1 (6 bases). Sequenced: naive CD8+ T cells sorted from blood. The CDR3 protein is CASSLAGQTYEQYF. CDR3 nucleotides: TGTGCCAGCAGCTTGGCCGGACAGACCTACGAGCAGTACTTC.